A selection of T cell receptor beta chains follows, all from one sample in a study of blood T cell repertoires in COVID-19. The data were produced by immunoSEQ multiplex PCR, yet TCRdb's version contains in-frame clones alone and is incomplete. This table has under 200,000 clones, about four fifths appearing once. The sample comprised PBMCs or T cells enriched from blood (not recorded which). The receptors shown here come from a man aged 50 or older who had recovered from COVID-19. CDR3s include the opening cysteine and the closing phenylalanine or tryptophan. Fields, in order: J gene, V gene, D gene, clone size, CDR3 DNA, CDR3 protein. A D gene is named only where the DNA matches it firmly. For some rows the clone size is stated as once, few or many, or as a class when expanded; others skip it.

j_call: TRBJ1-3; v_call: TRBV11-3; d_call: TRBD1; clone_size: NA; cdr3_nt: TGTGCCAGCAGCCCGGGACAGGGACTCTCTGGAAACACCATATATTTT; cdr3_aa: CASSPGQGLSGNTIYF
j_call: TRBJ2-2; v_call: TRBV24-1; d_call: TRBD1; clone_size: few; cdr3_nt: TGTGCCACCAGTGACCCGACAGGGTTTGGTTGGACCGGGGAGCTGTTTTTT; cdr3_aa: CATSDPTGFGWTGELFF
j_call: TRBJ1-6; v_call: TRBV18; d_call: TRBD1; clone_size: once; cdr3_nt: TGTGCCAGCTCACAGGGGGCAAATTCACCCCTCCACTTT; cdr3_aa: CASSQGANSPLHF
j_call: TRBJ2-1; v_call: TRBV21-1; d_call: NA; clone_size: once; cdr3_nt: TGTGCCAGCGCCTGGCTCCAGGGGGCGAATGAGCAGTTCTTC; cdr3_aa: CASAWLQGANEQFF
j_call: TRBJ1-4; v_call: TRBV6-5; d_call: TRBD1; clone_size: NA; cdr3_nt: TGTGCCAGTAGGCCCCCCGGGACAGGGAGTGGAAAACTGTTTTTT; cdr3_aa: CASRPPGTGSGKLFF
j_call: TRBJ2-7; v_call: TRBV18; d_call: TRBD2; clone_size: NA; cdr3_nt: TGTGCCAGCTCACCGATGAGACTAGCGGGAGTGGGGTCGGAGGAGCAGTACTTC; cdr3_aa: CASSPMRLAGVGSEEQYF
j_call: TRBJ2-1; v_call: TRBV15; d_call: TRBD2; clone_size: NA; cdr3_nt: TGTGCCACCAGCGGAAGGCGTACTAGCGGGGCATACAATGAGCAGTTCTTC; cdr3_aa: CATSGRRTSGAYNEQFF
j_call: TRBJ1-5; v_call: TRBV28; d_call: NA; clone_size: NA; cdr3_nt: TGTGCCAGCAGTGGGACTGTTAGCAATCAGCCCCAGCATTTT; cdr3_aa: CASSGTVSNQPQHF
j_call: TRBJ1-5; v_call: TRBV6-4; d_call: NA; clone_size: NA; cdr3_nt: TGTGCCAGCAGTGCGGTGGGGGGAGGCAATCAGCCCCAGCATTTT; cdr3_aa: CASSAVGGGNQPQHF
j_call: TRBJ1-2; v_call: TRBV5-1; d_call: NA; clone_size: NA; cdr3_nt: TGCGCCAGCAGCTTGGATGGGCCAAATGGCTACACCTTC; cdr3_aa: CASSLDGPNGYTF
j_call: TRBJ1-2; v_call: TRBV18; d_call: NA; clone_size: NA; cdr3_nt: TGTGCCAGCTCCCAGGAAGTTTATGGCTACACCTTC; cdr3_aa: CASSQEVYGYTF
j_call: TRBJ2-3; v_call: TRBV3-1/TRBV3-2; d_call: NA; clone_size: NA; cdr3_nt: TGTGCCAGCAGCCTGCGCAAGGGGGGGAGCGGGGTCCCAGATACGCAGTATTTT; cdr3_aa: CASSLRKGGSGVPDTQYF
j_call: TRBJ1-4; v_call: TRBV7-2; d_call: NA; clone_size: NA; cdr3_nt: TGTGCCAGCAGCTTCGGGAATAATGAAAAACTGTTTTTT; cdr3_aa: CASSFGNNEKLFF
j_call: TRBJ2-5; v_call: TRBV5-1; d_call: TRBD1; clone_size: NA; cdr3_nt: TGCGCCAGCAGCGGGGGGACAGGGTTGGAGACCCAGTACTTC; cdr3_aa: CASSGGTGLETQYF
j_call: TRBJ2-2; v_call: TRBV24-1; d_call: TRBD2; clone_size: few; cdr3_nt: TGTGCCACCAGTGATTTGAAAACCCTAGCGGGATGGAGTACCGGGGAGCTGTTTTTT; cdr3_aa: CATSDLKTLAGWSTGELFF
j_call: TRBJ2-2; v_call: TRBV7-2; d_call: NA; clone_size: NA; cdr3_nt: TGTGCCAGCAGCCAATCCACAGGGAACGGGGAGCTGTTTTTT; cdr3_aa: CASSQSTGNGELFF
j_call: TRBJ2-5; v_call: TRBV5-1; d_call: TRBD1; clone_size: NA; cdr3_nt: TGCGCCAGCAGCCCTACAGGGGTGTACCAAGAGACCCAGTACTTC; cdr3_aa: CASSPTGVYQETQYF
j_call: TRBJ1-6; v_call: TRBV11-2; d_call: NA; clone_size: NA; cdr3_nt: TGTGCCAGCAGCTCTCTATGGAGACAGAGCTATAATTCACCCCTCCACTTT; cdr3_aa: CASSSLWRQSYNSPLHF
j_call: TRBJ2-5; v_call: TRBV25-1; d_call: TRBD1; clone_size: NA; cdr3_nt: TGTGCCAGCAGTTGGGACAGGCCGGAGACCCAGTACTTC; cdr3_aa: CASSWDRPETQYF
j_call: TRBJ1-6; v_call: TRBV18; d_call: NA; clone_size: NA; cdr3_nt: TGTGCCAGCTCACCGGGGGGTCGTAATTCACCCCTCCACTTT; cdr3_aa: CASSPGGRNSPLHF
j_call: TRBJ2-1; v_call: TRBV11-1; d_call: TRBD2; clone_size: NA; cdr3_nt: TGTGCCAGCAGCCCATATAGCGGGGCCTACAATGAGCAGTTCTTC; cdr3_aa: CASSPYSGAYNEQFF
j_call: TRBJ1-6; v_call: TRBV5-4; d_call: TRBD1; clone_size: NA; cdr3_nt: TGTGCCAGCAGCTTGGGGGGGACAGGAGCAAAGGGATCACCCCTCCACTTT; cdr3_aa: CASSLGGTGAKGSPLHF
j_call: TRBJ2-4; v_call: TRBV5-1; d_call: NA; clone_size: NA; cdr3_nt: TGCGCCAGCAGCTGGGGCCAGGGTCTCGGGAAAAACATTCAGTACTTC; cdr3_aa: CASSWGQGLGKNIQYF
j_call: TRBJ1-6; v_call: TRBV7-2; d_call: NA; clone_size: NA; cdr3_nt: TGTGCCAGCAGCTTAGGACAGGTTTCCCTAAATTCACCCCTCCACTTT; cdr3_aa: CASSLGQVSLNSPLHF
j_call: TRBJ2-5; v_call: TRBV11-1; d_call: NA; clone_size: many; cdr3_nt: TGTGCCAGCAGCTTAGTAAACAGCCAAGAGACCCAGTACTTC; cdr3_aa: CASSLVNSQETQYF
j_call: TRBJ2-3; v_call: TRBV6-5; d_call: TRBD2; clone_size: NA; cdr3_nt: TGTGCCAGCAGTCGCAGGGGACTAGACACAGATACGCAGTATTTT; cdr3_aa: CASSRRGLDTDTQYF
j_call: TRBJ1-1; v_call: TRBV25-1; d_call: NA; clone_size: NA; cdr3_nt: TGTGCCAGCGCCCCTAGGAGGGGCAACACTGAAGCTTTCTTT; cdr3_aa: CASAPRRGNTEAFF
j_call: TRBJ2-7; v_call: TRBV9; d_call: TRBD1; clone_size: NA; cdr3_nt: TGTGCCAGCAGCGTCGGGCAGGGGGCCTACGAGCAGTACTTC; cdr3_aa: CASSVGQGAYEQYF
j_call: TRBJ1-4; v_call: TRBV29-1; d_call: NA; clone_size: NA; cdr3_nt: TGCAGCGTTGGGTTTCGGGGGGCAACTAATGAAAAACTGTTTTTT; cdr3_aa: CSVGFRGATNEKLFF
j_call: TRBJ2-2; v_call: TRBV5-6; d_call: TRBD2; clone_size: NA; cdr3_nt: TGTGCCAGCACCACTAGCGGAGACAACACCGGGGAGCTGTTTTTT; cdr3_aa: CASTTSGDNTGELFF
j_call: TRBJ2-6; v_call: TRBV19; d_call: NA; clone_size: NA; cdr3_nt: TGTGCCAGTAGTCTCCGACAGGCTGGCAACGTCCTGACTTTC; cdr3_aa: CASSLRQAGNVLTF
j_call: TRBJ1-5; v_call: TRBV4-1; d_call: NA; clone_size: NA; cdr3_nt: TGCGCCAGCAGCCAAGAGATGCAGTTTGGTCAGCATTTT; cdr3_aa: CASSQEMQFGQHF
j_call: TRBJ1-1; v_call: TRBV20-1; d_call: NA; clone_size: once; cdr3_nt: TGCAGTGCTAGTCCGGAGTATGCTGAAGCTTTCTTT; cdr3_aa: CSASPEYAEAFF
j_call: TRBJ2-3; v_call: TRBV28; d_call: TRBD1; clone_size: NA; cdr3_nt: TGTGCCAGCAGTTCGAACCTCGGGACAGGCACAGATACGCAGTATTTT; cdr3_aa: CASSSNLGTGTDTQYF
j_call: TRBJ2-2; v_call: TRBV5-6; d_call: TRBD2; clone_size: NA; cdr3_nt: TGTGCCAGCAGCAGGAGGTCTATGGGGCTAGCGGGGGTAACCGGGGAGCTGTTTTTT; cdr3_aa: CASSRRSMGLAGVTGELFF
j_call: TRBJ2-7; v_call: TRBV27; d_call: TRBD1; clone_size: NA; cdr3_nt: TGTGCCAGCAGCCTAGGATTTGGACAGGGGGACTCCTACGAGCAGTACTTC; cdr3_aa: CASSLGFGQGDSYEQYF
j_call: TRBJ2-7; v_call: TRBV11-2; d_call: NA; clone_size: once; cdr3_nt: TGTGCCAGCAGCTATACCTACGAGCAGTACTTC; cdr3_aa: CASSYTYEQYF
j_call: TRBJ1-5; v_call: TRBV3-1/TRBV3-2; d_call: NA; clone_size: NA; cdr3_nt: TGTGCCAGCAGCCAAGGGGCCAGTCAGCCCCAGCATTTT; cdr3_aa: CASSQGASQPQHF
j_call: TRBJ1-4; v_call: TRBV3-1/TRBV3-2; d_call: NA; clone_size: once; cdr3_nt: TGTGCCAGCAGCCCCGCGGGAGTATCTTCTGAAAAACTGTTTTTT; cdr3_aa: CASSPAGVSSEKLFF
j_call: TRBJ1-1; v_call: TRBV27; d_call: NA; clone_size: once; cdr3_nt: TGTGCCAGCAGTTCCTACACTGAAGCTTTCTTT; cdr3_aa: CASSSYTEAFF
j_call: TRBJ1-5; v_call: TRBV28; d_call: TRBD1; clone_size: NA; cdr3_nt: TGTGCCTTTGGATCGGGGACAGGCCTTATGAAGCCCCAGCATTTT; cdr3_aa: CAFGSGTGLMKPQHF
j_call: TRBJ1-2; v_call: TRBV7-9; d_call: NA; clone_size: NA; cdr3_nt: TGTGCCAGCAGCTTAATGTCAGGGGCCGATGGCTACACCTTC; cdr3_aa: CASSLMSGADGYTF
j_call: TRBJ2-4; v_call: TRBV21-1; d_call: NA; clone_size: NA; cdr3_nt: TGTGCCAGCAGCAAAGCTCCGGGGGGTATTCAGTACTTC; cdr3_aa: CASSKAPGGIQYF
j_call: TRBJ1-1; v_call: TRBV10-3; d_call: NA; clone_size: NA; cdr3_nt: TGTGCCATCAGTGAGTCCATGAACACTGAAGCTTTCTTT; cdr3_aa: CAISESMNTEAFF
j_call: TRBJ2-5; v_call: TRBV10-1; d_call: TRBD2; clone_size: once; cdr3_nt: TGCGCCAGCCACCGGGGCAATGAGGCTAGCGGGGATAGGGAGACCCAGTACTTC; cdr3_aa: CASHRGNEASGDRETQYF
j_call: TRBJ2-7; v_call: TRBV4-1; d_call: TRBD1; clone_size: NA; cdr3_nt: TGCGCCAGCAGCCAAGGCCCGGGACAGAGCTCCTACGAGCAGTACTTC; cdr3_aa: CASSQGPGQSSYEQYF
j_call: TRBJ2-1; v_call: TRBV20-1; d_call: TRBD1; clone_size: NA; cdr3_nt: TGCAGTGCTAGTGGTCAGGGGGTGTACAATGAGCAGTTCTTC; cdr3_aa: CSASGQGVYNEQFF
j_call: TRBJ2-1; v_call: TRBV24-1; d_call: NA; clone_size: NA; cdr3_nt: TGTGCCACCAGATTTCGGTTCTTC; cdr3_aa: CATRFRFF
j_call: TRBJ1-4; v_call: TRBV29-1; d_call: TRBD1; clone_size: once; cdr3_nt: TGCAGCGTTGAAGAGGGACAGGGTGGTGAAAAACTGTTTTTT; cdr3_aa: CSVEEGQGGEKLFF
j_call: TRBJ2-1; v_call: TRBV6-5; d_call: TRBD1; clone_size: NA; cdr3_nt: TGTGCCAGCAGCGGGACAGGGAAGCACAATGAGCAGTTCTTC; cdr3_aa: CASSGTGKHNEQFF
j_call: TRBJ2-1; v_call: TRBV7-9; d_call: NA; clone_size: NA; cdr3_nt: TGTGCCAGCAGCTGGGACTATGAGCAGTTCTTC; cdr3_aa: CASSWDYEQFF
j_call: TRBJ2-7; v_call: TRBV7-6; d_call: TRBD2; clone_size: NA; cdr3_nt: TGTGCCAGCAGCTTAGCGGTTGGGTCGGGACTAGCGGGACATTACGAGCAGTACTTC; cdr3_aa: CASSLAVGSGLAGHYEQYF
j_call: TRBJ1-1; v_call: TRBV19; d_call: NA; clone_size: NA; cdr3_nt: TGTGCCACGAGCCTTGGAGGGGCCGCTGGAGCTTTCTTT; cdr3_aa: CATSLGGAAGAFF
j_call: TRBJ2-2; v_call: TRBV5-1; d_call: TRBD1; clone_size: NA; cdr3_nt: TGCGCCAGCAGCTTGGCTCAGGGGGCGTGGGAGCTGTTTTTT; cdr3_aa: CASSLAQGAWELFF
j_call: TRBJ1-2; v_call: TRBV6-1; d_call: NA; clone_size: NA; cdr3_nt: TGTGCCAGCAGTGAAGGACAGCAAAGCCTCATCTACACCTTC; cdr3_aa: CASSEGQQSLIYTF
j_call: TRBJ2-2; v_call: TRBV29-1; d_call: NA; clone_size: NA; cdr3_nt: TGCAGCGTTGACAGGGCGAACACCGGGGAGCTGTTTTTT; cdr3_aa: CSVDRANTGELFF
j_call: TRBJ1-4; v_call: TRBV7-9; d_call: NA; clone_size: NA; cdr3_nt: TGTGCCAGCAGCTTAGGGGCCAGACTGTTTTTT; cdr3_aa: CASSLGARLFF